This entry lists 2 T cell receptor beta chains sequenced from one sample in a study of T cell changes during pregnancy in multiple sclerosis. Produced via immunoSEQ multiplex PCR; TCRdb's table is partial and in-frame only. The sample carries 30,000 to 50,000 clones, approximately 94% recorded once. Source: CD4+ T cells from peripheral blood mononuclear cells, taken after pregnancy. Every receptor here comes from a female donor with multiple sclerosis, enrolled in a pregnancy study.

This chain connects TRBV27 to TRBJ2-2; no firm D call. Germline CDR1 is MNHEY and CDR2 is SMNVEV (reference sequence). V dropped 5 bases and J dropped 1 base, with 8 bases sitting between them. This CDR3 contains 14 residues. The CDR3 nucleotides are TGTGCCAGCAGTCCGCGGAGGAACACCGGGGAGCTGTTTTTT. This sequence encodes CASSPRRNTGELFF.

The J gene is TRBJ2-7, the V gene TRBV18; D perhaps matches TRBD1 (6 bases). Germline CDR1 reads KGHSH; CDR2 reads LQKENI. Trimming stripped 3 bases from V and 3 bases from J, with 15 bases between. CDR3 length: 15 residues. The CDR3 DNA reads as TGTGCCAGCTCACCCCGCCGACAGGAGCTCTACGAGCAGTACTTC. This encodes CASSPRRQELYEQYF.